This T cell receptor (beta chain) was sequenced for a study of cytomegalovirus exposure and HLA in healthy donors. On this clone itself: Its antigen is not known.

The PCR employed 60 Vbeta primers together with 13 Jbeta primers. TCRdb's table, derived via immunoSEQ multiplex PCR, lists solely in-frame clones and lacks some. The sample has more than 85,000 clones, over 60% seen once. Regarding the study as a whole: In an earlier analysis, about 87% or about 30%: the productive usage of most TCR beta V segments. Reported findings show TCR beta sequences accurately forecast HLA-A and HLA-B alleles in most subjects.

This CDR3 is built from 14 residues. The chain links TRBV21-1 to TRBJ2-7; no check of the table's D call, TRBD2, against the DNA was made. TRBV21-1 is tagged as a pseudogene. This TCR was recovered from a male donor in good health and CMV-seropositive. Sequencing used PBMCs. The CDR3 coding sequence is TGTGCCAGCAGCTCCCGACTAGAAAAGGGCGAGCAGTACTTC. Translating it yields CASSSRLEKGEQYF.